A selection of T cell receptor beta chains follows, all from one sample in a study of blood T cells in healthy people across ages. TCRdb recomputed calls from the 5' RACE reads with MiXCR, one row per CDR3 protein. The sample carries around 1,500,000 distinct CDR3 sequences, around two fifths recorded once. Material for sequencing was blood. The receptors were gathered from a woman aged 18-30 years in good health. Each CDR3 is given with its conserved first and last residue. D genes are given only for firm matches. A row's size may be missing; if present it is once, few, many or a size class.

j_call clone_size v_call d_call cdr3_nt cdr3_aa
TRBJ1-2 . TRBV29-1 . TGCAGCATTGGCGGGGGGGCAGGGTACGGCTACACCTTC CSIGGGAGYGYTF
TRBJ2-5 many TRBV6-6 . TGTGCCAGCAGTGGTCGGGGTGAGACCCAGTACTTC CASSGRGETQYF
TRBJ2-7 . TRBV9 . TGTGCCAGCAGCGTATCGGGCGGGACTGAATACTACAATGAGCAGTACTTC CASSVSGGTEYYNEQYF
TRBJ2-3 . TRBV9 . TGTGCCAGCAGCCTGAGTGGTCAGCGGCCGAACACAGATACGCAGTATTTT CASSLSGQRPNTDTQYF
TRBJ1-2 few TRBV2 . TGTGCCAGCACCCCCCTATCGCCTAACTATGGCTACACCTTC CASTPLSPNYGYTF
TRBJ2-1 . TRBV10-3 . TGTGCCATCAGTAGGGACTATGAGCAGTTCTTC CAISRDYEQFF
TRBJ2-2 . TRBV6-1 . TGTGCCAGCTCTCAGTTGGACACTACCACCGGGGAGCTGTTTTTT CASSQLDTTTGELFF
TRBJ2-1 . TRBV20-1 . TGCAGTGCTAGGAGTGGGAATGAGCAGTTCTTC CSARSGNEQFF
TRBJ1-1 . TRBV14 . TGTGCCAGCAGCCAAGATTTCGGGTCCACTGAAGCTTTCTTT CASSQDFGSTEAFF
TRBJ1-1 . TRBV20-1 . TGCAGTGCTACCACGGGACACTCGAACACTGAGGCTTTCTTT CSATTGHSNTEAFF
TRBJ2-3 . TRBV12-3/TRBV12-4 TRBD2 TGTGCCAACAGTTGGAGTAGCGGGAGTGGGACAGATACGCAGTATTTT CANSWSSGSGTDTQYF
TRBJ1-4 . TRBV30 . TGTGCCTGGAGCCTTGTCAGACATATGGGTGAAAAACTGTTTTTT CAWSLVRHMGEKLFF
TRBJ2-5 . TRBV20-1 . TGCAGTGCTAGCATCCCCGGGGCCCCCCGGGAGCAGTACTTC CSASIPGAPREQYF
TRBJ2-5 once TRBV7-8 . TGTGCCAGCAGCTTAGCGGGATTTATGGGAGAGACCCAGTACTTC CASSLAGFMGETQYF
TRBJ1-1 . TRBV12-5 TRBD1 TGTGCTAGTGGTTTGGTACTCGGTCGTGATAGAACAGGGGGACCGGGGAATATGAACACTGAAGCTTTCTTT CASGLVLGRDRTGGPGNMNTEAFF
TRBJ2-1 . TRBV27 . TGTGCCAGCAGTTTAAGGCTAGCCCATGAGCAGTTCTTC CASSLRLAHEQFF
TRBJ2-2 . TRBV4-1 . TGCGCCAGCAGCCCGGCGCAGACCGGGGAGCTGTTTTTT CASSPAQTGELFF
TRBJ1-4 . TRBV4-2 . TGTGCCACGAACGGGGCAGGGACTGAAAAACTGTTTTTT CATNGAGTEKLFF
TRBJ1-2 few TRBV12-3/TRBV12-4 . TGTGCCAGCAGTTTAGCCCAGGGTAAATATGGCTACACCTTC CASSLAQGKYGYTF
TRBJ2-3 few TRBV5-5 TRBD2 TGTGCCAGCAGCCGAGCTAGCGGGACCCAAGTTATAGGCACGCAGTATTTT CASSRASGTQVIGTQYF
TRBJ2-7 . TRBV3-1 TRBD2 TGTGCCAGCAGCCACGAACTAGCGGGGACTCCCTACGAGCAGTACTTC CASSHELAGTPYEQYF
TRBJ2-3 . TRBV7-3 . TGTGCCAGCAGCTCCGGAATTTTGAGCACAGATACGCAGTATTTT CASSSGILSTDTQYF
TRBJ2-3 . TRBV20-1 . TGCAGTGCTAGCCGAATGGGCTTACTGGGGGATACGCAGTATTTT CSASRMGLLGDTQYF
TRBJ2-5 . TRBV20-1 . TGCAGTGCAAGCGAGGGGTCTCGGACCCAGTACTTC CSASEGSRTQYF
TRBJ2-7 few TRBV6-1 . TGTGCCAGCAGCCAGGCCGCAAAGCAGTACTTC CASSQAAKQYF
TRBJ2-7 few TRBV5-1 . TGCGCCAGCAGCCCTCGGGGGGCCGATTACGAGCAGTACTTC CASSPRGADYEQYF
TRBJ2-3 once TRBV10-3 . TGTGCCATCAGTGAGGGGGTTAGCACAGATACGCAGTATTTT CAISEGVSTDTQYF
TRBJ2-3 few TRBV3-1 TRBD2 TGTGCCAGCAGCCAACCACGCGGGGGGAGAGATACGCAGTATTTT CASSQPRGGRDTQYF
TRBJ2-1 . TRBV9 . TGTGCCAGCAGCCTCCAGACCGCAGGGTCCAATGAGCAGTTCTTC CASSLQTAGSNEQFF
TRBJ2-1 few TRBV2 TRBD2 TGTGCCAGCAGTCTCACTAGCGGGAGGTCCGGGAATGAGCAGTTCTTC CASSLTSGRSGNEQFF
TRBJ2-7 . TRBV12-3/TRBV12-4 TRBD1 TGTGCCAGCAGTTTGAGACAGGGGGCGCGGGAGCAGTACTTC CASSLRQGAREQYF
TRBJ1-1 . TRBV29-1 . TGCAGCGCAGGGCGAGGGACTGAAGCTTTCTTT CSAGRGTEAFF
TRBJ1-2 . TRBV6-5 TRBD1 TGTGCCAGTTACAGGGGGTTGGCTCTCGGCTACACCTTC CASYRGLALGYTF
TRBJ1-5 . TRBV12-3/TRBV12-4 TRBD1 TGTGCCAGCAGTCAAGACAGGGAAATTAGCAATCAGCCCCAGCATTTT CASSQDREISNQPQHF
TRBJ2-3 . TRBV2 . TGTGCCAGCATTCTCCTCGCAGGGGACACAGATACGCAGTATTTT CASILLAGDTDTQYF
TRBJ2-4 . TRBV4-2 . TGTGCCAGCAGCCAAGGGGGGTTGGAGGGCGCCAAAAACATTCAGTACTTC CASSQGGLEGAKNIQYF
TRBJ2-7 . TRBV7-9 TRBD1 TGTGCCAGCAGCCCCCGACAGGGCCCTACCTACGAGCAGTACTTC CASSPRQGPTYEQYF
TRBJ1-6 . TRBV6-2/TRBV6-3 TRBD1 TGTGCCAGCAGTTACTCGACAGGGGGCTCAGATAATTCACCCCTCCACTTT CASSYSTGGSDNSPLHF
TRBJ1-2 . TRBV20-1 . TGCAGTGCTAGAGATCAGAGCCTAGGGGGTATGCGTGGCTACACCTTC CSARDQSLGGMRGYTF
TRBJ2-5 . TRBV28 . TGTGCCAGCAGTTTGAGGGGAGGATTCGAGACCCAGTACTTC CASSLRGGFETQYF
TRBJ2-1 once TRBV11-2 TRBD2 TGTGCCAGCAGCTCTGAACTAGCGGGGGGGAGTTACAATGAGCAGTTCTTC CASSSELAGGSYNEQFF
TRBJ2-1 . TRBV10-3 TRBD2 TGTGCCATCAGGGGTAGCGGGAGTCAGGCCTACAATGAGCAGTTCTTC CAIRGSGSQAYNEQFF
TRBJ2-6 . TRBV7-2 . TGTGCCAGCAGCTCGGAAGGGAGTCTCTCTGGGGCCAACGTCCTGACTTTC CASSSEGSLSGANVLTF
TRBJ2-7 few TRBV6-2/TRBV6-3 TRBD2 TGTGCCAGCAGTTCCACCGGGACTACCTTTTACGAGCAGTACTTC CASSSTGTTFYEQYF
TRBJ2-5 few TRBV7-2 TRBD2 TGTGCCAGCAGCGTACCGGGACTAGTAGAGCAGTACTTC CASSVPGLVEQYF
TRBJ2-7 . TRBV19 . TGTGCCAGTAGTATGGGTCTGCGGAGCTCCTACGAGCAGTACTTC CASSMGLRSSYEQYF
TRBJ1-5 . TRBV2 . TGTGCCAGCAGTTCCCTCAGGTATCAGCCCCAGCATTTT CASSSLRYQPQHF
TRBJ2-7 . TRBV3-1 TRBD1 TGTGCCAGCAGCTCCTACCTGGGACAGGAAGCCTACGAGCAGTACTTC CASSSYLGQEAYEQYF
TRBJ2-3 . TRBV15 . TGTGCCACCAGCAGAGATCGGGATCGCGGCACAGATACGCAGTATTTT CATSRDRDRGTDTQYF
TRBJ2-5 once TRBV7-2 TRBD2 TGTGCCAGCAGTATTTCTAGCGGCCCCACCAATGGGCAGTACTTC CASSISSGPTNGQYF
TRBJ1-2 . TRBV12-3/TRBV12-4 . TGTGCCAGCAGTTTCCCGGCCGCAAGTAGTGGCTACACCTTC CASSFPAASSGYTF
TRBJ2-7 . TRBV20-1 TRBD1 TGCAGTGCTAGGAGGGACAGGGACAACGAGCAGTACTTC CSARRDRDNEQYF
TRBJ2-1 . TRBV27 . TGTGCCAGCGGATCCGAGTTCTCCTACAATGAGCAGTTCTTC CASGSEFSYNEQFF
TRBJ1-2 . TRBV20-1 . TGCAGTGCCACCGGGACAAGCTATGGCTACACCTTC CSATGTSYGYTF
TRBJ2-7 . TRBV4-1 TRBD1 TGCGCCAGCAGCCAGACTCGGGACAGCAGCTCCTACGAGCAGTACTTC CASSQTRDSSSYEQYF
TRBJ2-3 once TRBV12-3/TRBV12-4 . TGTGCCAGCAGTTTATTTCCCCGCACAGATACGCAGTATTTT CASSLFPRTDTQYF
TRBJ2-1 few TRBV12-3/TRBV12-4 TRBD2 TGTGCCAGCAGACCTCCGGGACTAGCGGGGAGGGGTGAGCAGTTCTTC CASRPPGLAGRGEQFF
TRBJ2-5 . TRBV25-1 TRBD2 TGTGCCAGCAGTGTCCCGACGGGAGGATCCCGAGAGACCCAGTACTTC CASSVPTGGSRETQYF
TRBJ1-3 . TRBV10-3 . TGTGCCATCAGTGAGCGGCTTGTCCTGGGGGGCCCTGGAAACACCATATATTTT CAISERLVLGGPGNTIYF
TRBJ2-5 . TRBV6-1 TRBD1 TGTACCAGCAGTGAATGGGACAGGGGGATGGAAGAGACCCAGTACTTC CTSSEWDRGMEETQYF